Shown below are 32 T cell receptor beta chains from a single sample sequenced in a study of cytomegalovirus exposure and HLA in healthy donors. Assay used: immunoSEQ multiplex PCR; TCRdb lists only in-frame clones, some missing. The sample consists of roughly 180,000 clones, roughly 86% of them appearing once. The specimen sequenced was PBMCs. All receptors derive from a man aged 25 to 45 in good health and CMV-seropositive.

This clone has a handful of counts. The V and J genes are TRBV28 and TRBJ2-1; weak D call: TRBD2 (5 bases). CDR3 length: 16 residues. Trimming left V 8 bases short and J 0 bases short, with 17 bases between. From germline, CDR1 is MDHEN and CDR2 SYDVKM. This CDR3 reads CASAPIRDSSYNEQFF. The CDR3 DNA reads as TGTGCCAGCGCCCCCATCCGGGATAGCTCCTACAATGAGCAGTTCTTC. The variable domain in full, with the rest retrieved from reference TRBV28 and TRBJ2-1, is DVKVTQSSRYLVKRTGEKVFLECVQDMDHENMFWYRQDPGLGLRLIYFSYDVKMKEKGDIPEGYSVSREKKERFSLILESASTNQTSMYLCASAPIRDSSYNEQFFGPGTRLTVL.

The J gene is TRBJ2-7, the V gene TRBV30; D unclear. This CDR3 contains 15 residues. With 2 bases removed from V and 2 bases from J, the gap between germline ends came to 16 bases. Germline CDR1 reads GTSNPN; CDR2 reads SVGIG (reference sequence). CDR3 in amino acids: CAWSTDVRAPYEQYF. In nucleotides, the CDR3 is TGTGCCTGGAGTACCGACGTTCGAGCACCCTACGAGCAGTACTTC. The whole variable domain, remainder taken from reference TRBV30 and TRBJ2-7, is SQTIHQWPATLVQPVGSPLSLECTVEGTSNPNLYWYRQAAGRGLQLLFYSVGIGQISSEVPQNLSASRPQDRQFILSSKKLLLSDSGFYLCAWSTDVRAPYEQYFGPGTRLTVT.

The chain links TRBV27 to TRBJ2-7; the match to TRBD2 covers 8 bases. The junction had 13 bases not matched to a gene; V was cut back by 2 bases and J by 7 bases. CDR1 MNHEY and CDR2 SMNVEV come from the germline V gene (reference sequence). This CDR3 spans 16 amino acids. CDR3 sequence reads: CASSLNIAGGPGEQYF. The CDR3 bases are TGTGCCAGCAGTTTAAATATCGCGGGAGGTCCGGGGGAGCAGTACTTC.

The chain joins TRBV2 to TRBJ2-1; D ambiguous. This CDR3 contains 12 residues. Trimming pared 3 bases from V and 3 bases from J, leaving 3 bases between. The germline gives CDR1 SNHLY, CDR2 FYNNEI. The CDR3 nucleotides are TGTGCCAGCAGTGACGGCTACAATGAGCAGTTCTTC. Its translation: CASSDGYNEQFF.

This chain links TRBV29-1 with TRBJ2-5; TRBD1 or TRBD2 may be the D gene (5 bases each). V lost 4 bases to trimming and J lost 5 bases, with 14 bases between them. The germline gives CDR1 SQVTM, CDR2 ANQGSEA. The CDR3 is 13 residues long. CDR3 DNA sequence: TGCAGCGTTGTGACAGAGAGGGTGGAGACCCAGTACTTC. Protein: CSVVTERVETQYF.

This clone was counted a single time. The genes are TRBV29-1 and TRBJ2-5; D is uncertain. This CDR3 contains 10 residues. The V end was cut by 7 bases, the J end by 7 bases, with 10 bases between. Looked up from germline, CDR1 is SQVTM and CDR2 is ANQGSEA. As DNA, the CDR3 is TGCAGCGCAGATGAAGGGACCCAGTACTTC. Protein sequence: CSADEGTQYF.

The table lists this clone with a count of one. The J gene is TRBJ2-2, the V gene TRBV9; D call uncertain. The CDR3 covers 15 residues. Germline loops: CDR1 SGDLS, CDR2 YYNGEE. Trimming left V 1 base short and J 5 bases short, with 12 bases between. This CDR3 reads CASSVSETYTGELFF. The CDR3 DNA reads as TGTGCCAGCAGCGTATCCGAAACATATACCGGGGAGCTGTTTTTT. Full variable domain (remainder filled in from reference TRBV9 and TRBJ2-2): DSGVTQTPKHLITATGQRVTLRCSPRSGDLSVYWYQQSLDQGLQFLIQYYNGEERAKGNILERFSAQQFPDLHSELNLSSLELGDSALYFCASSVSETYTGELFFGEGSRLTVL.

DNA of the CDR3: TGTGCCAGCTCAGCTGGACAGGGATCGCAGCCCCAGCATTTT. Its protein is CASSAGQGSQPQHF. The gene calls are TRBV18 and TRBJ1-5; 8 bases align to TRBD1. V lost 5 bases, J lost 7 bases, and 7 bases stayed unmatched. Germline values: CDR1 KGHSH, CDR2 LQKENI. This CDR3 spans 14 amino acids.

The chain links TRBV6-5 to TRBJ2-7, with TRBD1 matching over 8 bases. J lost 6 bases, V lost 6 bases, and 4 bases had no gene match. The CDR3 length is 12 residues. Germline CDR1 reads MNHEY; CDR2 reads SVGAGI. CDR3 in DNA: TGTGCCAGCAGAGGACAGGGCGGCGAGCAGTACTTC. It specifies CASRGQGGEQYF.

Only one count was recorded for this clone. The genes are TRBV30 and TRBJ2-5; D unclear. Germline loops: CDR1 GTSNPN, CDR2 SVGIG (reference sequence). The CDR3 totals 14 residues. V lost 1 base, J lost 6 bases, and 15 bases lay in between. The CDR3 is CAWSEWSRAQTQYF. The CDR3 DNA follows: TGTGCCTGGAGTGAGTGGTCCCGAGCACAGACCCAGTACTTC.

With respect to this clone: Other nucleotide sequences in the sample specify the same CDR3. The chain combines TRBV29-1 with TRBJ1-2; D remains ambiguous. The CDR3 loop spans 12 amino acids. The germline V gene has CDR1 SQVTM and CDR2 ANQGSEA. V was trimmed by 6 bases and J by 6 bases, leaving 14 bases between them. The DNA of the CDR3 is TGCAGCGTCGGAGGGATACTCAATGGCTACACCTTC. Its translation: CSVGGILNGYTF.

The chain uses TRBV6-1 and TRBJ2-2; D gene ambiguous. CDR1 is MNHNS, CDR2 SASEGT, per germline. The CDR3 loop spans 16 amino acids. V dropped 2 bases and J dropped 5 bases, with 15 bases sitting between them. CDR3 DNA sequence: TGTGCCAGCAGTGAAAAGGGTCGGACCCCGACCGGGGAGCTGTTTTTT. Translating it yields CASSEKGRTPTGELFF.

This chain uses TRBV28 with TRBJ2-7; D is unresolved. The germline V and J ends were trimmed by 5 bases and 6 bases, with 11 bases remaining between them. The CDR3 loop spans 12 amino acids. Germline V gene sequence: CDR1 MDHEN, CDR2 SYDVKM. CDR3 loop: CASSHTEREQYF. Written as DNA, the CDR3 is TGTGCCAGCAGTCACACTGAGCGCGAGCAGTACTTC.

This CDR3 reads CSVPPPLDRGRGNTIYF. DNA of the CDR3: TGCAGCGTTCCACCCCCTCTCGACAGGGGGCGAGGAAACACCATATATTTT. The rearrangement links TRBV29-1 to TRBJ1-3; 10 bases are a match to TRBD1. Germline V gene lookup returns CDR1 SQVTM and CDR2 ANQGSEA. V gave up 5 bases and J gave up 4 bases; unmatched junction bases: 14. The CDR3 runs to 17 residues.

V is TRBV27 and J is TRBJ1-2; weak D call: TRBD1 (5 bases). CDR3 length equals 14 residues. Germline CDR1 reads MNHEY; CDR2 reads SMNVEV (reference sequence). Between the trimmed V and J ends, which lost 4 bases and 8 bases, there was a span of 17 bases. CDR3 bases: TGTGCCAGCAGTTCCCAGGGAAGTAGTGGGGGCTACACCTTC. It translates to CASSSQGSSGGYTF.

This rearrangement joins TRBV5-4 to TRBJ2-7, with 7 nucleotides matching TRBD2. Per the germline V gene, CDR1 is SGHNT and CDR2 is YYREEE (reference sequence). V was pared by 6 bases and J by 4 bases, with 16 bases of the junction left unmatched. CDR3 length equals 16 residues. The CDR3 region is CASNPGPGGSGYEQYF. The CDR3 nucleotides read TGTGCCAGCAACCCCGGTCCGGGGGGATCAGGTTACGAGCAGTACTTC.

CDR3 nucleotides: TGTGCCAGCACCCCCGGGGGGTTGTCGGAAGAGACCCAGTACTTC. It translates to CASTPGGLSEETQYF. This chain uses TRBV2 with TRBJ2-5; 7 bases agree with TRBD2. The V gene's germline CDR1 is SNHLY and CDR2 FYNNEI. The CDR3 contains 15 residues. With 7 bases clipped from V and 3 bases from J, the junction kept 11 bases outside the gene matches.

V gene TRBV11-3 combines with J gene TRBJ2-1; D is perhaps TRBD1 (5 bases). Trimming cost V 5 bases and J 0 bases, with 14 bases left between them. The CDR3 has 16 amino acids. Per germline, CDR1 SGHNT and CDR2 YENEEA. The CDR3: CASSPTGDFSYNEQFF. Here the CDR3 DNA reads TGTGCCAGCAGCCCAACAGGTGATTTCTCCTACAATGAGCAGTTCTTC. Looking up the rest from reference TRBV11-3 and TRBJ2-1 gives the full variable domain: EAGVVQSPRYKIIEKKQPVAFWCNPISGHNTLYWYLQNLGQGPELLIRYENEEAVDDSQLPKDRFSAERLKGVDSTLKIQPAELGDSAVYLCASSPTGDFSYNEQFFGPGTRLTVL.

The V and J genes are TRBV5-6 and TRBJ2-7, with D uncertain. This CDR3 spans 12 amino acids. V was shortened by 0 bases and J by 6 bases, with 7 bases between the two germline ends. The germline V gene encodes CDR1 SGHDT and CDR2 YYEEEE. The CDR3 DNA follows: TGTGCCAGCAGCTTGGAGCTTCGCGAGCAGTACTTC. Its protein is CASSLELREQYF.

This clone was observed a handful of times. The chain combines TRBV27 with TRBJ1-2, with TRBD1 as a possible D gene (6 bases). The germline V gene has CDR1 MNHEY and CDR2 SMNVEV (reference sequence). CDR3 length: 12 amino acids. Trimming took 7 bases from V and 6 from J, leaving 12 bases between them. CDR3 nucleotides: TGTGCCAGCAAGGAGGGGGGCCATGGCTACACCTTC. This gives the protein CASKEGGHGYTF.

This clone was recorded only once. The rearrangement uses TRBV11-3 and TRBJ2-3; D possibly corresponds to TRBD2 (8 bases). Trimming removed 4 bases from V and 1 base from J, with 12 bases in between. Per germline, CDR1 SGHNT and CDR2 YENEEA. The CDR3 extends over 15 amino acids. CDR3 amino acids: CASSSGRGRTDTQYF. In DNA form, the CDR3 reads TGTGCCAGCAGCTCCGGGAGGGGGCGCACAGATACGCAGTATTTT.

The rearrangement uses TRBV4-1 and TRBJ2-2; 10 bases fit TRBD1. V shed 6 bases and J 6 bases; nucleotides not matched to a gene: 10. CDR3 length: 16 amino acids. CDR1 MGHRA and CDR2 YSYEKL come from the germline V gene. The CDR3 nucleotides read TGCGCCAGCAGGTACCCCGGGACAGGGGTATCCGGGGAGCTGTTTTTT. Amino acid sequence: CASRYPGTGVSGELFF.

The chain carries TRBV11-2 and TRBJ2-1, with TRBD2 matching over 12 bases. The CDR3 extends over 15 amino acids. The germline CDR1 and CDR2 sequences are SGHAT and FQNNGV. The V gene end was trimmed by 5 bases and the J gene end by 6 bases; junction bases not matched to a gene: 5. CDR3 sequence reads: CASSPSGLAGNEQFF. The CDR3 region has the DNA TGTGCCAGCAGCCCCTCGGGACTAGCGGGCAATGAGCAGTTCTTC. Combining the CDR3 with reference TRBV11-2 and TRBJ2-1 gives the whole variable domain EAGVAQSPRYKIIEKRQSVAFWCNPISGHATLYWYQQILGQGPKLLIQFQNNGVVDDSQLPKDRFSAERLKGVDSTLKIQPAKLEDSAVYLCASSPSGLAGNEQFFGPGTRLTVL.

In its sample, this clone was seen a few times. The germline gene is not matched at one end of the junction; a read error may be the cause. This chain joins TRBV7-7 and TRBJ2-5; no reliable D call. This CDR3 comprises 15 residues. CDR1 is SSHAT and CDR2 is FNYEAQ in the germline V gene (reference sequence). For the CDR3, the DNA is TGTGCTAGCAGCTTAACCGGTGGGATCACAGAGACCCAGTACTTC. Amino acids: CASSLTGGITETQYF.

This sequence joins TRBV20-1 and TRBJ1-1, with TRBD1 as a possible D gene (5 bases). This CDR3 contains 11 residues. Germline V gene sequence: CDR1 DFQATT, CDR2 SNEGSKA (reference sequence). Trimming left V 5 bases short and J 10 bases short, with 14 bases between. CDR3: CSAPFGGTAFF. The CDR3 DNA reads TGCAGTGCTCCCTTCGGGGGGACAGCTTTCTTT.

J is TRBJ2-1 and V is TRBV29-1; 10 bases map to TRBD2. This CDR3 comprises 15 residues. V lost 6 bases and J lost 5; bases outside the gene matches: 10. The germline gives CDR1 SQVTM, CDR2 ANQGSEA. The CDR3 coding sequence is TGCAGCGTCGACGGGACTAGCGTGCCCCACAATGAGCAGTTCTTC. Translated, it gives CSVDGTSVPHNEQFF.

The chain has TRBV11-3 and TRBJ1-2, with D possibly matching TRBD1 (5 bases). Trimming removed 10 bases at V and 4 bases at J, with 13 bases between. From germline, CDR1 is SGHNT and CDR2 YENEEA. This CDR3 is built from 12 residues. Here the CDR3 DNA reads TGTGCCACTAGTCAGGGTCCCTATGGCTACACCTTC. Translated, it gives CATSQGPYGYTF.

The chain has TRBV10-3 and TRBJ2-7; 7 bases are shared with TRBD1. Unmatched junction bases numbered 5, after V lost 9 bases and J lost 0 bases. From germline, CDR1 is ENHRY and CDR2 SYGVKD. This CDR3 has 13 amino acids. CDR3 protein: CAIGTANSYEQYF. The CDR3 DNA sequence: TGTGCCATAGGGACAGCGAACTCCTACGAGCAGTACTTC.

The V and J genes are TRBV2 and TRBJ2-5, with D possibly TRBD1 on 6 matching bases. CDR1 SNHLY and CDR2 FYNNEI come from the germline V gene. The CDR3 sequence is 14 residues long. Trimming pared 6 bases from V and 1 base from J, leaving 12 bases between. The CDR3 sequence: CASSGRGLQETQYF. CDR3 in DNA: TGTGCCAGCAGCGGCAGGGGCCTCCAAGAGACCCAGTACTTC.

J is TRBJ2-1 and V is TRBV9; 7 positions match TRBD2. Trimming at V came to 0 bases and at J to 2 bases, leaving 2 bases not matched to a gene. Germline V CDR1 and CDR2: SGDLS, YYNGEE. The CDR3 consists of 15 residues. The CDR3 DNA sequence: TGTGCCAGCAGCGTAGACCTAGCGGCCTACAATGAGCAGTTCTTC. This sequence encodes CASSVDLAAYNEQFF. The variable domain in full, completed from reference TRBV9 and TRBJ2-1, reads DSGVTQTPKHLITATGQRVTLRCSPRSGDLSVYWYQQSLDQGLQFLIQYYNGEERAKGNILERFSAQQFPDLHSELNLSSLELGDSALYFCASSVDLAAYNEQFFGPGTRLTVL.

The chain has TRBV2 and TRBJ2-7, with D unclear. The length of the CDR3 is 11 residues. Germline V CDR1 and CDR2: SNHLY, FYNNEI. The V and J ends lost 3 bases and 3 bases respectively, with 3 bases between them. The CDR3: CASSDVYEQYF. CDR3 sequence (DNA): TGTGCCAGCAGTGACGTCTACGAGCAGTACTTC.

The chain recombines TRBV14 with TRBJ2-7; TRBD1 is a possible D gene (5 bases). The CDR3 has 14 residues. The germline V gene has CDR1 SGHDN and CDR2 FVKESK. V was cut by 1 base and J by 2 bases, with 9 bases left in between. This CDR3 is CASSQGQGPYEQYF. The CDR3 DNA sequence: TGTGCCAGCAGCCAAGGGCAGGGCCCCTACGAGCAGTACTTC.